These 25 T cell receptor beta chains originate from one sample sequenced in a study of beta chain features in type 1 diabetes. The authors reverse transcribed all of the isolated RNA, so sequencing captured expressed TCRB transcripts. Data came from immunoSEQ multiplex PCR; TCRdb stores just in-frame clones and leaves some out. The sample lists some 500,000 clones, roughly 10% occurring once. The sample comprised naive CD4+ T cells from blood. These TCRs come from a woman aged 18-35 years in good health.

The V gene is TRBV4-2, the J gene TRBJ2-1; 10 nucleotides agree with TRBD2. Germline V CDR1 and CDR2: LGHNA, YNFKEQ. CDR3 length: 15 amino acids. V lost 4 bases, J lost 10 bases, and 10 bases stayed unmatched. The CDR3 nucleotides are TGTGCCAGCAGCCCCTCGGGACTAGCGAGTCTGGAGCAGTTCTTC. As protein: CASSPSGLASLEQFF.

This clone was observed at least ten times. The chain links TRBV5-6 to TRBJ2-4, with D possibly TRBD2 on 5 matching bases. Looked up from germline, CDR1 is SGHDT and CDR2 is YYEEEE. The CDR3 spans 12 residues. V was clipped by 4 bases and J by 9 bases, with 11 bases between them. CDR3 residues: CASSGGRGIQYF. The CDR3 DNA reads TGTGCCAGCAGCGGCGGACGGGGCATTCAGTACTTC. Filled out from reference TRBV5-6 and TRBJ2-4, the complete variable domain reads DAGVTQSPTHLIKTRGQQVTLRCSPKSGHDTVSWYQQALGQGPQFIFQYYEEEERQRGNFPDRFSGHQFPNYSSELNVNALLLGDSALYLCASSGGRGIQYFGAGTRLSVL.

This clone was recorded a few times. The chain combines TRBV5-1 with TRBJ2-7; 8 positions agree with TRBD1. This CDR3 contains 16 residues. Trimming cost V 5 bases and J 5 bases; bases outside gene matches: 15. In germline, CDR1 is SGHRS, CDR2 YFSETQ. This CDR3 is CASSSRDRSSPDEQYV. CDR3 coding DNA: TGCGCCAGCAGTTCCCGGGACAGGAGCTCCCCCGACGAGCAGTACGTC.

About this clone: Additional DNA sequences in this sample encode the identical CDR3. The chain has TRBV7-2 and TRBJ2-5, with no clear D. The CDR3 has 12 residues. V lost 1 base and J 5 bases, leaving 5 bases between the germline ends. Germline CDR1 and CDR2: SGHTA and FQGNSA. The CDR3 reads CASSLGRETQYF. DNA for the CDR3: TGTGCCAGCAGCTTAGGTCGTGAGACCCAGTACTTC. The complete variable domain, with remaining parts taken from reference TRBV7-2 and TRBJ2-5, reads GAGVSQSPSNKVTEKGKDVELRCDPISGHTALYWYRQSLGQGLEFLIYFQGNSAPDKSGLPSDRFSAERTGGSVSTLTIQRTQQEDSAVYLCASSLGRETQYFGPGTRLLVL.

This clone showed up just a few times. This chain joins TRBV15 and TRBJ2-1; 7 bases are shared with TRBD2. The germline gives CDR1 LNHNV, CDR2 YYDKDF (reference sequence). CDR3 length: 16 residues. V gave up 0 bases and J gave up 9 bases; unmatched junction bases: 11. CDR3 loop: CATSRDRASGVTEQFF. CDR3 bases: TGTGCCACCAGCAGAGATCGGGCCAGCGGGGTCACTGAGCAGTTCTTC.

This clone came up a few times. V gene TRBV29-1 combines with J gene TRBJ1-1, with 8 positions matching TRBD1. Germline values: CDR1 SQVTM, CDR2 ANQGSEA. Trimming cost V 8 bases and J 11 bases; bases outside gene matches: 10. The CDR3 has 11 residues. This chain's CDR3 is CSLDRVKGAFF. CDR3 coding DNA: TGCAGCTTGGACAGGGTAAAGGGCGCTTTCTTT.

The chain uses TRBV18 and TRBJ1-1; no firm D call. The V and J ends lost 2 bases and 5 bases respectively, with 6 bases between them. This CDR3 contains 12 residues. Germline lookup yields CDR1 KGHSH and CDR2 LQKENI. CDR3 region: CASSPIRTEAFF. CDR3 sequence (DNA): TGTGCCAGCTCACCAATCCGGACTGAAGCTTTCTTT.

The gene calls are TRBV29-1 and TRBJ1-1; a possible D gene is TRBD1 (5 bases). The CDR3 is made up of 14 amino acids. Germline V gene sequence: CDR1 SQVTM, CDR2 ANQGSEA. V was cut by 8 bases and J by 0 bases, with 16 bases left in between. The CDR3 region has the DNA TGCAGCATCATTAGGGGACGGTTGAACACTGAAGCTTTCTTT. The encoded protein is CSIIRGRLNTEAFF.

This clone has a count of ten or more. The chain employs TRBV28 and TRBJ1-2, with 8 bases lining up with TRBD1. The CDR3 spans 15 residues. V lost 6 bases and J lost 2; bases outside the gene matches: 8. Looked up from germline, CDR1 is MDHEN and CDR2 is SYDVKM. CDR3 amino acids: CASRQGGQGNYGYTF. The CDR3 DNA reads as TGTGCCAGCAGGCAAGGAGGACAGGGAAACTATGGCTACACCTTC.

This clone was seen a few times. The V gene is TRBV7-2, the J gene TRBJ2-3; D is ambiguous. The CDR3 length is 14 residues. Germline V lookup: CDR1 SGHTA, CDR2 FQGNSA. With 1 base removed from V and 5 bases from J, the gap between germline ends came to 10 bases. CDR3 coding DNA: TGTGCCAGCAGCTTAGTATACGCCGGAGATACGCAGTATTTT. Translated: CASSLVYAGDTQYF. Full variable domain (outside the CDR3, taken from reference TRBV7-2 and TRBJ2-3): GAGVSQSPSNKVTEKGKDVELRCDPISGHTALYWYRQSLGQGLEFLIYFQGNSAPDKSGLPSDRFSAERTGGSVSTLTIQRTQQEDSAVYLCASSLVYAGDTQYFGPGTRLTVL.

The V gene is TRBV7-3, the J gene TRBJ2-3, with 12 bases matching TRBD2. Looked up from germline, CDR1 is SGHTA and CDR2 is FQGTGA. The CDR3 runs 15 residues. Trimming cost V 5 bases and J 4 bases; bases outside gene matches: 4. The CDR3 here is CASSLGLAGADTQYF. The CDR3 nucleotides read TGTGCCAGCAGCCTGGGACTAGCGGGCGCAGATACGCAGTATTTT.

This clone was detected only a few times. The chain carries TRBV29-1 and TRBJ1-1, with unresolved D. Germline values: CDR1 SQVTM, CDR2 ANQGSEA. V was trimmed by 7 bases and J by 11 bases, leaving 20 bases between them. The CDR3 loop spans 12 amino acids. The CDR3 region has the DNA TGCAGCGGGGGAGGCCAGGCCCTGAGGGCTTTCTTT. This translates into CSGGGQALRAFF.

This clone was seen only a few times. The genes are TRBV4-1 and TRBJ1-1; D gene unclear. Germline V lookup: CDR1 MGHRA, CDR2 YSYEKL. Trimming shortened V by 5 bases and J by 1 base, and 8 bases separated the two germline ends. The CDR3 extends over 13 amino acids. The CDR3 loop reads CASSRAGNTEAFF. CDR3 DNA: TGCGCCAGCAGCAGGGCAGGGAACACTGAAGCTTTCTTT.

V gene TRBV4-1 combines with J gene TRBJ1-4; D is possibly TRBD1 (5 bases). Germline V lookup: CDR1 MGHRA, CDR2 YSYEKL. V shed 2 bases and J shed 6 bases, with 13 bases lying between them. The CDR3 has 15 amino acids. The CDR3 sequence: CASSQHAGQDEKLFF. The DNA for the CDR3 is TGCGCCAGCAGCCAACATGCGGGGCAGGATGAAAAACTGTTTTTT.

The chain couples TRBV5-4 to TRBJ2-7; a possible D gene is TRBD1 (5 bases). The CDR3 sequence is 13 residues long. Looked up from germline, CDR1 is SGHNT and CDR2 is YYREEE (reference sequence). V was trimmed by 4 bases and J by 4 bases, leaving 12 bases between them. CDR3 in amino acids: CASSRRAGYEQYF. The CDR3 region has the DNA TGTGCCAGCAGCCGCAGGGCCGGATACGAGCAGTACTTC. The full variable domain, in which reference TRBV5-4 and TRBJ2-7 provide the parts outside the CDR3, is ETGVTQSPTHLIKTRGQQVTLRCSSQSGHNTVSWYQQALGQGPQFIFQYYREEENGRGNFPPRFSGLQFPNYSSELNVNALELDDSALYLCASSRRAGYEQYFGPGTRLTVT.

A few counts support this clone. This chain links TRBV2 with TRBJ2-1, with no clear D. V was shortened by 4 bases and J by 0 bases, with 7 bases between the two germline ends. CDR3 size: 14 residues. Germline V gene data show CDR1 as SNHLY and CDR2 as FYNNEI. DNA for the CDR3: TGTGCCAGCAGTGTCAGATCCTCCTACAATGAGCAGTTCTTC. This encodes CASSVRSSYNEQFF.

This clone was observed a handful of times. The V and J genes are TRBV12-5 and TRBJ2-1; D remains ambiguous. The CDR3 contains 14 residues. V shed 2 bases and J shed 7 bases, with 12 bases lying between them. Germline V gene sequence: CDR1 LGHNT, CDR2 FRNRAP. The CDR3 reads CASGLSLLMNEQFF. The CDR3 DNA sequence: TGTGCTAGTGGTTTGAGTCTGTTGATGAATGAGCAGTTCTTC.

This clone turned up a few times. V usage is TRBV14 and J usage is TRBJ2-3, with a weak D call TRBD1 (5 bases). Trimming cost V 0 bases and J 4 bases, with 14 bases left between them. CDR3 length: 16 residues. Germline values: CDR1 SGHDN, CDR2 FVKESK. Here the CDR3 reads CASSQDWGLRADTQYF. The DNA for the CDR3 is TGTGCCAGCAGCCAAGATTGGGGCCTTAGGGCAGATACGCAGTATTTT. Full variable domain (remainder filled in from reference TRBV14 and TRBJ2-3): EAGVTQFPSHSVIEKGQTVTLRCDPISGHDNLYWYRRVMGKEIKFLLHFVKESKQDESGMPNNRFLAERTGGTYSTLKVQPAELEDSGVYFCASSQDWGLRADTQYFGPGTRLTVL.

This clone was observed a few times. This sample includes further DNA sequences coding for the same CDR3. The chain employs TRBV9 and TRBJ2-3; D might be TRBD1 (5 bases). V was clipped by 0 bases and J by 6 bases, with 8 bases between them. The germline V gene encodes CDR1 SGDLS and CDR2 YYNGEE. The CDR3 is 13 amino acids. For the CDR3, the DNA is TGTGCCAGCAGCGTAGTTGGGGCCGATACGCAGTATTTT. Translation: CASSVVGADTQYF.

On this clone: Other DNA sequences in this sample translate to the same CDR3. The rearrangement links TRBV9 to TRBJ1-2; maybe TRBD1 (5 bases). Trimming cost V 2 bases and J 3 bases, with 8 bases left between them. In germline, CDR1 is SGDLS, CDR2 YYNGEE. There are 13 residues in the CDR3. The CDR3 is CASSVGTDYGYTF. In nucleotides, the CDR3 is TGTGCCAGCAGCGTCGGGACTGACTATGGCTACACCTTC.

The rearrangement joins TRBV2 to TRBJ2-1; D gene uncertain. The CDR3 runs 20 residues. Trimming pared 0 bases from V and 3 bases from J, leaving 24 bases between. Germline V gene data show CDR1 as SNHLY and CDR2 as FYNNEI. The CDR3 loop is CASSEATLTIGRNYYNEQFF. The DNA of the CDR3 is TGTGCCAGCAGTGAAGCGACTCTTACAATTGGCCGTAACTACTACAATGAGCAGTTCTTC.

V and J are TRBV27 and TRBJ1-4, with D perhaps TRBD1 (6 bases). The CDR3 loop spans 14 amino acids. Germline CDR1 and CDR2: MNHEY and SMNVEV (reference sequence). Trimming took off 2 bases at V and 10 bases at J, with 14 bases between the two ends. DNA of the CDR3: TGTGCCAGCAGTTTACGCCCGGGGGGCGGAAAACTGTTTTTT. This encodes CASSLRPGGGKLFF.

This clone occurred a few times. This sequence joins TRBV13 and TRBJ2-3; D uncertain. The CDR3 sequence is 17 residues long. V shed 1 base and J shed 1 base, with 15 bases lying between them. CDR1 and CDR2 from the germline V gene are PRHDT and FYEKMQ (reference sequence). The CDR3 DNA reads TGTGCCAGCAGCTTAGTCTCAAGGCCTAATCGCACAGATACGCAGTATTTT. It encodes CASSLVSRPNRTDTQYF.

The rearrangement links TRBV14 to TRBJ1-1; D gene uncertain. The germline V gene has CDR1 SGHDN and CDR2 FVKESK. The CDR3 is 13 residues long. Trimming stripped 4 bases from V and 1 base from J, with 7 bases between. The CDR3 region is CASSRRSNTEAFF. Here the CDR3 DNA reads TGTGCCAGCAGCCGAAGATCGAACACTGAAGCTTTCTTT. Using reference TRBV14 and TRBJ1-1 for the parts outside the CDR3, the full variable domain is EAGVTQFPSHSVIEKGQTVTLRCDPISGHDNLYWYRRVMGKEIKFLLHFVKESKQDESGMPNNRFLAERTGGTYSTLKVQPAELEDSGVYFCASSRRSNTEAFFGQGTRLTVV.

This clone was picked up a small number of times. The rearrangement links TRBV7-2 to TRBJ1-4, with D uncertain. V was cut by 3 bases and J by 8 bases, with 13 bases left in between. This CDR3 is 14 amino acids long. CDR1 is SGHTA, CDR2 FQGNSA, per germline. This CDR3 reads CASSLASWEEKLFF. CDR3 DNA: TGTGCCAGCAGCTTGGCTTCCTGGGAGGAAAAACTGTTTTTT.